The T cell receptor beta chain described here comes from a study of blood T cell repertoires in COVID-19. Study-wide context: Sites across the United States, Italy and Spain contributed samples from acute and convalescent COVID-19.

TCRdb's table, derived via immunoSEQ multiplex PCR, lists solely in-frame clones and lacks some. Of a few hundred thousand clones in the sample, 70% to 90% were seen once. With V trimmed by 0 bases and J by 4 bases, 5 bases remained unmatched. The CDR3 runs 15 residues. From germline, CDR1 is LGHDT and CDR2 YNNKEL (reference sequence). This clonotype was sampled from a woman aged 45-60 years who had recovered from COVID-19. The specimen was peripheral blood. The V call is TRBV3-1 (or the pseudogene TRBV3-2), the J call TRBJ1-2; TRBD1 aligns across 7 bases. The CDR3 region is CASSQDPRTGYGYTF. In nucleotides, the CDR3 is TGTGCCAGCAGCCAAGACCCCCGGACAGGCTATGGCTACACCTTC.